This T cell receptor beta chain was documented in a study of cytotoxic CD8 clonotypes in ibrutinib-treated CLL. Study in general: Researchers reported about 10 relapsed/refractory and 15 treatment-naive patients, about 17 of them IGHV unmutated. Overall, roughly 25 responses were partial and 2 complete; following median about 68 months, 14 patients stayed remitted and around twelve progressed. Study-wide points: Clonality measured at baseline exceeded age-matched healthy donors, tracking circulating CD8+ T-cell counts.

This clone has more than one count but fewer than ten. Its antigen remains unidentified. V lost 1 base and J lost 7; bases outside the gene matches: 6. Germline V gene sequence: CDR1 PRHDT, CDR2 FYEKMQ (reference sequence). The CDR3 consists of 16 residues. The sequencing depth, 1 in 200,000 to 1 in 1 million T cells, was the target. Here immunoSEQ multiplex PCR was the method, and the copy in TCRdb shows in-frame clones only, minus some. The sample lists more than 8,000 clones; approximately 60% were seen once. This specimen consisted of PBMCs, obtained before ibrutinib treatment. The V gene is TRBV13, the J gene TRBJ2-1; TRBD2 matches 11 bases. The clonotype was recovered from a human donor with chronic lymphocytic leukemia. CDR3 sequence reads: CASSLERTSGLNEQFF. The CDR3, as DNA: TGTGCCAGCAGCTTAGAGAGGACTAGCGGGTTAAATGAGCAGTTCTTC.